The rows below give T cell receptor beta chains drawn from one sample of a study of beta chain features in type 1 diabetes. TCRdb's copy holds only in-frame clones and misses some; the assay was immunoSEQ multiplex PCR. The data hold around 240,000 clones, with around 16% observed a single time. The sequenced sample consisted of naive CD4+ T cells from blood. Receptor source: a man younger than 45 with type 1 diabetes. CDR3s include the opening cysteine and the closing phenylalanine or tryptophan. D genes are given only for firm matches. The size of a clone is reported for some rows only, either as once, few or many, or as a class for expanded clones.

d_gene	v_gene	j_gene	abundance	CDR3nt	CDR3aa
TRBD1	TRBV7-9	TRBJ2-7	-	TGTGCCAGCACCTTGACGACAGGGTCTAGCGAGCAGTACTTC	CASTLTTGSSEQYF
-	TRBV5-1	TRBJ2-7	-	TGCGCCAGCAGCTTGATTACAGGCTCCAACGAGCAGTACTTC	CASSLITGSNEQYF
-	TRBV6-5	TRBJ1-1	-	TGTGCCAGCAGTATACGGCCGGACACTGAAGCTTTCTTT	CASSIRPDTEAFF
-	TRBV11-3	TRBJ2-1	-	TGTGCCAGCAGCTTCACCAGTATCAGTGAGCAGTTCTTC	CASSFTSISEQFF
-	TRBV27	TRBJ2-7	few	TGTGCCAGCAGTACCCGGGCGGGAACCTACGAGCAGTACTTC	CASSTRAGTYEQYF
-	TRBV4-1	TRBJ2-5	-	TGCGCCAGCAGCCAAGCGCCCCAAGAGACCCAGTACTTC	CASSQAPQETQYF
-	TRBV5-1	TRBJ2-3	-	TGCGCCAGCAGCTCACAGTCCTCTAGCACAGATACGCAGTATTTT	CASSSQSSSTDTQYF
TRBD2	TRBV11-2	TRBJ2-5	-	TGTGCCAGCACTAGCGGGACCCAAGAGACCCAGTACTTC	CASTSGTQETQYF
-	TRBV7-9	TRBJ2-7	-	TGTGCCAGCAGCTTAGGGAGTGGTGAGTCCTACGAGCAGTACTTC	CASSLGSGESYEQYF
TRBD1	TRBV28	TRBJ2-5	few	TGTGCCAGCAGTACCCCAGGGGGACCACAAGAGACCCAGTACTTC	CASSTPGGPQETQYF
-	TRBV28	TRBJ1-5	-	TGTGCCAGCAGTTTCTTTAGGGGAGACAATCAGCCCCAGCATTTT	CASSFFRGDNQPQHF
-	TRBV7-2	TRBJ2-6	-	TGTGCCAGCGTCTGGGCTGGGGCCAACGTCCTGACTTTC	CASVWAGANVLTF
-	TRBV7-9	TRBJ2-5	few	TGTGCCAGCAGCCCTGGGAGCCAAGAGACCCAGTACTTC	CASSPGSQETQYF
TRBD2	TRBV27	TRBJ2-5	few	TGTGCCAGCAGGCGACTCGGACTAGCGGGAGGGGAGACCCAGTACTTC	CASRRLGLAGGETQYF
-	TRBV7-2	TRBJ2-7	few	TGTGCCAGCAGCTTAAAAAAGCACGAGCAGTACTTC	CASSLKKHEQYF
-	TRBV20-1	TRBJ2-1	-	TGCAGTGCTAGGGACGTAAATGAGCAGTTCTTC	CSARDVNEQFF
-	TRBV19	TRBJ2-3	-	TGTGCCAGTAGCTGGACAGCTATAGGAGATACGCAGTATTTT	CASSWTAIGDTQYF
TRBD1	TRBV7-2	TRBJ1-2	-	TGTGCCAGCAGCTCCCGGACAGGGGACAACTATGGCTACACCTTC	CASSSRTGDNYGYTF
-	TRBV19	TRBJ2-7	-	TGTGCCAGTAGTATATATCACGAGCAGTACTTC	CASSIYHEQYF
TRBD1	TRBV29-1	TRBJ2-3	few	TGCAGCGCAGCCAGACAGGGGGGAGATACGCAGTATTTT	CSAARQGGDTQYF
TRBD1	TRBV29-1	TRBJ1-5	-	TGCAGCGTTGGAGGGACAGAAGGCAATCAGCCCCAGCATTTT	CSVGGTEGNQPQHF
-	TRBV30	TRBJ2-7	few	TGTGCCTGGGCAGGGAACCCCTACGAGCAGTACTTC	CAWAGNPYEQYF
-	TRBV18	TRBJ2-1	few	TGTGCCAACCACACCGACTTCAATGAGCAGTTCTTC	CANHTDFNEQFF
-	TRBV30	TRBJ2-4	-	TGTGCCTGGAGCGCAGGCGGTGGGGGAGGCAGAAACATTCAGTACTTC	CAWSAGGGGGRNIQYF
-	TRBV15	TRBJ1-2	-	TGTGCCACCAGCAGAGATATAGGAAACTATGGCTACACCTTC	CATSRDIGNYGYTF
-	TRBV7-2	TRBJ2-3	-	TGTGCCAGCAGCCCCCAGGGTACGCAGTATTTT	CASSPQGTQYF
TRBD1	TRBV7-9	TRBJ2-7	-	TGTGCCAGCAGCCCCCAGGGGGCTCGGGGGGAGCAGTACTTC	CASSPQGARGEQYF
-	TRBV29-1	TRBJ2-1	-	TGCAGCGCGCAGGGAACCCGAAACGGGATGCAGTTCTTC	CSAQGTRNGMQFF
TRBD1	TRBV30	TRBJ2-7	-	TGTGCCTGGAGTCCATCCCGGACAGGGATGTTCAGCGAGCAGTACTTC	CAWSPSRTGMFSEQYF
TRBD1	TRBV6-5	TRBJ2-5	-	TGTGCCAGCACCAGGACAGGGTATGAGGGAGAGACCCAGTACTTC	CASTRTGYEGETQYF
-	TRBV5-4	TRBJ2-1	few	TGTGCCAGCAGCTACTACAGGGACTCGAATAGCGTTGAGCAGTTCTTC	CASSYYRDSNSVEQFF
TRBD2	TRBV4-3	TRBJ2-3	few	TGCGCCAGCAGCCAAGCCTTACCGGGACTAGCCGAGCCAGATACGCAGTATTTT	CASSQALPGLAEPDTQYF
-	TRBV5-1	TRBJ1-4	few	TGCGCCAGCAGCTTCGACAGTAATGAAAAACTGTTTTTT	CASSFDSNEKLFF
-	TRBV25-1	TRBJ1-4	-	TGTGCCAGCAGTGAACACAGGGTAGGAGAAAAACTGTTTTTT	CASSEHRVGEKLFF
-	TRBV30	TRBJ2-6	-	TGTGGTGGGAGCTCTGGGGCCAACGTCCTGACTTTC	CGGSSGANVLTF
-	TRBV7-2	TRBJ2-7	-	TGTGCCAGCAGCTTAAGTCCTAGGACCTACGAGCAGTACTTC	CASSLSPRTYEQYF
-	TRBV25-1	TRBJ2-1	-	TGTGCCAGCAGTGAATCCCCTGGTGAGCGTCACAATGAGCAGTTCTTC	CASSESPGERHNEQFF
-	TRBV30	TRBJ2-7	few	TGTGCCTGGAGTGTATCCGGATACGAGCAGTACTTC	CAWSVSGYEQYF
-	TRBV7-2	TRBJ2-7	few	TGTGCCAGCAGCTTAGTGGGAGGACCGACCTACGAGCAGTACTTC	CASSLVGGPTYEQYF
-	TRBV20-1	TRBJ2-7	few	TGCAGTGCTGCCCTCCAGGGCGAGCAGTACTTC	CSAALQGEQYF
TRBD1	TRBV19	TRBJ2-1	few	TGTGCCAGTATGGGACAGGGCAATGAGCAGTTCTTC	CASMGQGNEQFF
TRBD1	TRBV9	TRBJ2-6	-	TGTGCCAGCAGCGCGGGGACAGGGGGCCCGAGGGGGGCCAACGTCCTGACTTTC	CASSAGTGGPRGANVLTF
TRBD2	TRBV30	TRBJ2-1	-	TGTGCCTGGAGTGTTGGGACTAGCGACTACAATGAGCAGTTCTTC	CAWSVGTSDYNEQFF
-	TRBV7-2	TRBJ2-5	-	TGTGCCAGCAGCTCCTCCGGGACGAATAGGGAGACCCAGTACTTC	CASSSSGTNRETQYF
-	TRBV5-1	TRBJ2-1	few	TGCGCCAGCAGCTCCTACAGGGAAACGAAAGAGGAGCAGTTCTTC	CASSSYRETKEEQFF
TRBD2	TRBV28	TRBJ2-3	-	TGTGCCAGCAGTCTATCGGGACTAGAAACGGGCACAGATACGCAGTATTTT	CASSLSGLETGTDTQYF
TRBD2	TRBV7-6	TRBJ2-7	few	TGTGCCAGCAGCTTTGGCGGGAGTCGCGAGCAGTACTTC	CASSFGGSREQYF
-	TRBV29-1	TRBJ1-1	few	TGCAGCGTTACTCGTGCGGTTGACGCGACCGCTGAAGCTTTCTTT	CSVTRAVDATAEAFF
-	TRBV7-2	TRBJ2-1	-	TGTGCCAGCAGCTTGGGCCAAGACAATGAGCAGTTCTTC	CASSLGQDNEQFF
TRBD2	TRBV30	TRBJ2-1	few	TGTGCCTGGAGTGTACTAGCGGGAGAGCAGTTCTTC	CAWSVLAGEQFF